The 5 T cell receptor beta chains listed next were all sequenced from one sample in a study of blood T cell repertoires in COVID-19 (dated by TCRdb to about 2020). The protocol used for the library was the immunoSEQ multiplex PCR assay. TCRdb carries this immuneACCESS record with in-frame sequences only. Its versions omit some clonotypes, under half of them owing to an unresolved V gene in the studies checked, with the rest unexplained. The sample profile shows roughly 220,000 clones; approximately 84% of them were found once. The top ten hold about 3% of the sample. The sequenced sample was peripheral blood. These TCRs come from a woman in her twenties or thirties who had recovered from COVID-19.

The chain combines TRBV11-2 with TRBJ2-1, with D uncertain. The CDR3 covers 15 residues. The germline gives CDR1 SGHAT, CDR2 FQNNGV. The V and J ends lost 3 bases and 4 bases respectively, with 13 bases between them. The CDR3 sequence is CASSFEISIYNEQFF. For the CDR3, the DNA is TGTGCCAGCAGCTTTGAGATATCTATATACAATGAGCAGTTCTTC.

This rearrangement joins TRBV5-1 to TRBJ2-3; possibly TRBD1 for D (5 bases). Trimming pared 4 bases from V and 6 bases from J, leaving 12 bases between. Germline assignment: CDR1 SGHRS and CDR2 YFSETQ. The length of the CDR3 is 13 residues. The CDR3 coding sequence is TGCGCCAGCAGCGAGGCTCACAGGGATACGCAGTATTTT. It encodes CASSEAHRDTQYF.

The V gene is TRBV28, the J gene TRBJ2-1; D might be TRBD2 (6 bases). CDR1 and CDR2 (germline): MDHEN, SYDVKM. V shed 6 bases and J shed 3 bases, with 9 bases lying between them. This CDR3 spans 13 amino acids. The CDR3 spells CASSPGSYNEQFF. Here the CDR3 DNA reads TGTGCCAGCAGCCCCGGGAGCTACAATGAGCAGTTCTTC.

The chain recombines TRBV30 with TRBJ1-5, with D unclear. The CDR3 contains 15 residues. Germline-derived CDR1 and CDR2 are GTSNPN and SVGIG (reference sequence). The germline V and J ends were trimmed by 2 bases and 3 bases, with 14 bases remaining between them. In nucleotides, the CDR3 is TGTGCCTGGAGTAAGGCCACTACGGACAATCAGCCCCAGCATTTT. Translated: CAWSKATTDNQPQHF.

The rearrangement joins TRBV7-2 to TRBJ2-2; 7 positions match TRBD2. Germline V gives CDR1 SGHTA, CDR2 FQGNSA. The CDR3 is 14 residues long. The V segment lost 9 bases and the J segment 1 base; nucleotides outside the gene matches: 5. CDR3 coding DNA: TGTGCCAGGGCCGGACTAGGGAACACCGGGGAGCTGTTTTTT. This gives the protein CARAGLGNTGELFF. Full variable domain (remainder filled in from reference TRBV7-2 and TRBJ2-2): GAGVSQSPSNKVTEKGKDVELRCDPISGHTALYWYRQSLGQGLEFLIYFQGNSAPDKSGLPSDRFSAERTGGSVSTLTIQRTQQEDSAVYLCARAGLGNTGELFFGEGSRLTVL.